These T cell receptor beta chains were read from a single sample in a study of cytomegalovirus exposure and HLA in healthy donors. Data came from immunoSEQ multiplex PCR; TCRdb stores just in-frame clones and leaves some out. This sample has approximately 120,000 clones, with nearly 70% found just once. Sample: PBMCs. Receptor source: a woman aged 70-85 years in good health and CMV-seropositive. The CDR3 runs from the conserved cysteine through the conserved F or W. The order of the fields is clone size, J gene, D gene, V gene, CDR3 length, CDR3 protein, CDR3 DNA. D genes are given only for firm matches. The size of a clone is reported for some rows only, either as once, few or many, or as a class for expanded clones.

.	TRBJ1-1	TRBD1	TRBV4-3	15	CASSQAGTGNTEAFF	TGCGCCAGCAGCCAGGCCGGGACAGGGAACACTGAAGCTTTCTTT
.	TRBJ2-1	TRBD2	TRBV29-1	13	CSVDASGYNEQFF	TGCAGCGTTGACGCTAGCGGGTACAATGAGCAGTTCTTC
few	TRBJ1-5	.	TRBV7-2	14	CASSLDVQEKPQHF	TGTGCCAGCAGCTTAGATGTCCAAGAGAAGCCCCAGCATTTT
.	TRBJ1-1	.	TRBV6-6	12	CASSSAVLEAFF	TGTGCCAGCAGTTCAGCGGTGCTGGAAGCTTTCTTT
.	TRBJ1-5	TRBD1	TRBV27	18	CASSLFGTDFPVQQPQHF	TGTGCCAGCAGTTTATTTGGGACAGATTTCCCGGTGCAACAGCCCCAGCATTTT
.	TRBJ2-1	.	TRBV29-1	13	CSSWGVWDIEQFF	TGCAGCTCCTGGGGGGTGTGGGATATTGAGCAGTTCTTC
few	TRBJ2-3	TRBD2	TRBV30	17	CAWSRTGTGLGTDTQYF	TGTGCCTGGAGTAGAACAGGGACGGGACTAGGAACAGATACGCAGTATTTT
few	TRBJ2-2	TRBD2	TRBV4-1	18	CASSQDFGAGGPTGELFF	TGCGCCAGCAGCCAAGATTTCGGAGCGGGGGGGCCTACCGGGGAGCTGTTTTTT
.	TRBJ1-1	.	TRBV6-6	14	CASSYSLMNTEAFF	TGTGCCAGCAGTTACTCTCTTATGAACACTGAAGCTTTCTTT
few	TRBJ2-7	TRBD2	TRBV9	19	CASSPPPGTSGLSSYEQYF	TGTGCCAGCAGCCCTCCCCCCGGGACTAGCGGACTTAGCTCCTACGAGCAGTACTTC
.	TRBJ2-6	.	TRBV19	16	CASRQEGRAGANVLTF	TGTGCCAGTAGACAAGAGGGAAGAGCTGGGGCCAACGTCCTGACTTTC
.	TRBJ1-5	.	TRBV2	15	CASRQGTLSNQPQHF	TGTGCCAGCAGACAAGGGACACTTAGCAATCAGCCCCAGCATTTT
.	TRBJ2-2	TRBD2	TRBV10-1	16	CASSRSGTSRTGELFF	TGCGCCAGCAGCCGGTCCGGGACTAGTCGTACCGGGGAGCTGTTTTTT
.	TRBJ1-4	.	TRBV7-8	15	CASSPRTAINEKLFF	TGTGCCAGCAGCCCCCGGACAGCGATTAATGAAAAACTGTTTTTT
.	TRBJ1-3	.	TRBV7-9	15	CASSSGSGDGNTIYF	TGTGCCAGCAGCTCAGGGTCGGGAGATGGAAACACCATATATTTT
.	TRBJ2-2	.	TRBV5-1	16	CASSPSTGATTGELFF	TGCGCCAGCAGCCCATCAACCGGAGCCACCACCGGGGAGCTGTTTTTT
.	TRBJ1-6	TRBD1	TRBV18	18	CASSPLGTAMTSGPPLHF	TGTGCCAGCTCACCACTCGGGACAGCAATGACTAGCGGGCCACCCCTCCACTTT